Presented here are 14 T cell receptor beta chains from one specimen sequenced in a study of regulatory T cells in long-lasting Graves disease. Time point in this sample: newly diagnosed GD, antithyroid drugs for less than 3 months. From PBMCs, RNA was extracted and then used to make the TCR library. iRepertoire HTBI primers and Arm-PCR of CDR3 regions built TCR beta libraries. MiXCR, applied by TCRdb to the multiplex PCR reads, yields one record per CDR3 protein. The sample has 400,000 to 500,000 distinct CDR3 sequences; about 17% are singletons. The same data also contributed to another study, on T cells in Graves' hyperthyroidism and ophthalmopathy.

The material was peripheral blood mononuclear cells (PBMCs), obtained at new diagnosis, from a patient treated with antithyroid drugs. These receptors originate from a woman aged 18-29 years with Graves disease.

This clonotype was recorded at least ten times. V gene TRBV12-3 or TRBV12-4 combines with J gene TRBJ2-3; D possibly corresponds to TRBD2 (5 bases). The CDR3 is 16 amino acids. Trimming took 7 bases from V and 6 from J, leaving 23 bases between them. CDR3 DNA sequence: TGTGCCAGCACATCCAGGCCGGGGAGTGTAGGCGATACGCAGTATTTT. It encodes CASTSRPGSVGDTQYF.

This clonotype came up a few times. This chain connects TRBV10-3 to TRBJ2-1; D remains unclear. Trimming removed 6 bases at V and 9 bases at J, with 12 bases between. Germline V gene lookup returns CDR1 ENHRY and CDR2 SYGVKD. The CDR3 runs 12 residues. CDR3 residues: CAISLLGREQFF. Here the CDR3 DNA reads TGTGCCATCAGCCTACTCGGGCGTGAGCAGTTCTTC.

This clonotype has only one observation. The rearrangement joins TRBV11-2 to TRBJ1-1; D is ambiguous. The CDR3 loop spans 15 amino acids. Per germline, CDR1 SGHAT and CDR2 FQNNGV. Trimming took off 6 bases at V and 0 bases at J, with 14 bases between the two ends. Written as DNA, the CDR3 is TGTGCCAGCAGTCGCTTTAGGCAGCTGAACACTGAAGCTTTCTTT. Translating it yields CASSRFRQLNTEAFF.

The V gene is TRBV20-1, the J gene TRBJ2-1; D unclear. Germline loops: CDR1 DFQATT, CDR2 SNEGSKA (reference sequence). Trimming shortened V by 2 bases and J by 2 bases, and 7 bases separated the two germline ends. This CDR3 is 13 amino acids long. The CDR3 region is CSARRRTYNEQFF. Written as DNA, the CDR3 is TGCAGTGCTAGAAGGAGAACCTACAATGAGCAGTTCTTC.

This clonotype was seen repeatedly, ten times or more. The chain recombines TRBV11-2 with TRBJ2-2, with TRBD1 matching 9 bases. V was pared by 5 bases and J by 3 bases, with 10 bases of the junction left unmatched. In germline, CDR1 is SGHAT, CDR2 FQNNGV. There are 17 residues in the CDR3. CDR3 sequence reads: CASSRDRERRDTGELFF. Written as DNA, the CDR3 is TGTGCCAGCAGCCGGGACAGGGAAAGGAGGGACACCGGGGAGCTGTTTTTT.

This clonotype appeared many times. V and J are TRBV20-1 and TRBJ1-1; 7 bases are shared with TRBD1. The germline gives CDR1 DFQATT, CDR2 SNEGSKA (reference sequence). CDR3 length: 13 amino acids. V lost 5 bases to trimming and J lost 8 bases; unmatched junction nucleotides: 11. The CDR3, as DNA: TGCAGTGCTTTTCCGCGGCCGGGACAGGAAGCTTTCTTT. Translated: CSAFPRPGQEAFF.

This clonotype was detected only a few times. This chain connects TRBV9 to TRBJ1-3; D unclear. Trimming stripped 0 bases from V and 4 bases from J, with 17 bases between. The germline V gene encodes CDR1 SGDLS and CDR2 YYNGEE. The CDR3 totals 17 residues. Here the CDR3 DNA reads TGTGCCAGCAGCGTAGTCGGTGGGCGAAACGCCGGAAACACCATATATTTT. Residues: CASSVVGGRNAGNTIYF.

Turning to this clonotype: A far larger clone is a single base away, which makes a read error likely. This sequence joins TRBV11-2 and TRBJ2-3, with 8 bases lining up with TRBD1. This CDR3 is 14 amino acids long. Germline assignment: CDR1 SGHAT and CDR2 FQNNGV. CDR3 loop: CTSSPGGATDTQYF. Here the CDR3 DNA reads TGTACCAGCAGCCCAGGGGGCGCGACAGATACGCAGTATTTT. The variable domain in full, completed from reference TRBV11-2 and TRBJ2-3, reads EAGVAQSPRYKIIEKRQSVAFWCNPISGHATLYWYQQILGQGPKLLIQFQNNGVVDDSQLPKDRFSAERLKGVDSTLKIQPAKLEDSAVYLCTSSPGGATDTQYFGPGTRLTVL.

This clonotype was seen repeatedly, ten times or more. The chain recombines TRBV7-9 with TRBJ2-1; D tentatively reads TRBD1 or TRBD2 (6 bases each). This CDR3 has 14 residues. V lost 4 bases, J lost 6 bases, and 13 bases lay in between. The germline V gene has CDR1 SEHNR and CDR2 FQNEAQ (reference sequence). The CDR3 region is CASSSSRGPNEQFF. CDR3 sequence (DNA): TGTGCCAGCAGCTCGAGTCGGGGGCCCAATGAGCAGTTCTTC.

The rearrangement joins TRBV5-4 to TRBJ2-3; TRBD2 agrees at 12 bases. The V and J ends lost 4 bases and 5 bases, in that order; junction bases with no gene match: 8. Germline V CDR1 and CDR2: SGHNT, YYREEE (reference sequence). The CDR3 spans 16 residues. The CDR3 loop is CASSLSSGRALDTQYF. CDR3 sequence (DNA): TGTGCCAGCAGCCTGTCTAGCGGGAGGGCCTTAGATACGCAGTATTTT.

This clonotype has just a few counts. V usage is TRBV11-3 and J usage is TRBJ2-2; tentatively, D is TRBD2 (6 bases). Per germline, CDR1 SGHNT and CDR2 YENEEA. V lost 2 bases to trimming and J lost 5 bases, with 12 bases between them. The CDR3 spans 15 residues. CDR3 in DNA: TGTGCCAGCAGCTTAATAGGGACTCAAACCGGGGAGCTGTTTTTT. Encoded protein: CASSLIGTQTGELFF.

This clonotype was found many times. In DNA, the CDR3 is TGTGCCAGCAGTTGGGACAGGGGCACTGAAGCTTTCTTT. Translated, it gives CASSWDRGTEAFF. The rearrangement uses TRBV6-2 or TRBV6-3 and TRBJ1-1, with 10 nucleotides matching TRBD1. The germline V gene has CDR1 MNHEY and CDR2 SVGEGT. V lost 4 bases to trimming and J lost 4 bases; unmatched junction nucleotides: 0. CDR3 size: 13 residues.

This clonotype was found many times. The rearrangement joins TRBV2 to TRBJ2-3; the D gene could be TRBD1 or TRBD2 (5 bases each). The V gene's germline CDR1 is SNHLY and CDR2 FYNNEI. This CDR3 is 13 amino acids long. Trimming shortened V by 4 bases and J by 6 bases, and 11 bases separated the two germline ends. The CDR3 sequence is CASSAGEGDTQYF. In DNA, the CDR3 is TGTGCCAGCAGTGCCGGTGAGGGGGATACGCAGTATTTT.

This clonotype occurred many times. The CDR3 region is CASSYAGLAGGSSYNEQFF. CDR3 nucleotides: TGTGCCAGCAGTTACGCGGGACTAGCGGGAGGTAGCTCCTACAATGAGCAGTTCTTC. The rearrangement uses TRBV6-2 or TRBV6-3 and TRBJ2-1, with TRBD2 identical over 15 bases. The CDR3 extends over 19 amino acids. Unmatched junction bases numbered 5, after V lost 2 bases and J lost 0 bases. In germline, CDR1 is MNHEY, CDR2 SVGEGT.